This is a list of T cell receptor beta chains from one sample in a study of cytomegalovirus exposure and HLA in healthy donors. Some clones are missing from TCRdb's copy, which holds only in-frame ones; the method was immunoSEQ multiplex PCR. The data hold 200,000 to 250,000 clones, with about 84% observed a single time. Sequences were obtained from PBMCs. The receptors stem from a human donor in good health. The CDR3 runs from the conserved cysteine through the conserved F or W. A D gene is named only where the DNA matches it firmly. For some rows the clone size is stated as once, few or many, or as a class when expanded; others skip it.

CDR3	DNA	V	J	D	size
CAISAGQLLGSNQPQHF	TGTGCCATCAGTGCGGGACAGCTCCTGGGTAGCAATCAGCCCCAGCATTTT	TRBV10-3	TRBJ1-5	TRBD1	.
CASSFILAGGENEQYF	TGCGCCAGCAGCTTTATTCTAGCGGGAGGAGAAAACGAGCAGTACTTC	TRBV5-1	TRBJ2-7	TRBD2	.
CASSEVAANTEAFF	TGTGCCAGCAGTGAAGTTGCGGCTAACACTGAAGCTTTCTTT	TRBV2	TRBJ1-1	.	.
CASIAAQGAYEQYF	TGTGCCAGCATTGCTGCACAGGGGGCCTACGAGCAGTACTTC	TRBV6-1	TRBJ2-7	TRBD1	.
CASSAGLAGASGETQYF	TGCGCCAGCAGCGCCGGACTAGCGGGAGCCTCAGGGGAGACCCAGTACTTC	TRBV5-1	TRBJ2-5	TRBD2	.
CASSQGGTGRNTQYF	TGCGCCAGCAGCCAGGGGGGGACAGGGAGGAATACGCAGTATTTT	TRBV4-1	TRBJ2-3	TRBD1	.
CSSSSDRVRTEAFF	TGTTCCAGCAGCTCCGACAGGGTACGCACTGAAGCTTTCTTT	TRBV7-9	TRBJ1-1	TRBD1	.
CASSSGTGVPSGNTIYF	TGCGCCAGCAGCTCCGGGACAGGGGTGCCCTCTGGAAACACCATATATTTT	TRBV5-1	TRBJ1-3	TRBD1	.
CASSLAIQGNYEQYF	TGTGCCAGCAGCTTAGCCATCCAGGGCAACTACGAGCAGTACTTC	TRBV11-2	TRBJ2-7	.	.
CASSFGGYNEQFF	TGTGCCAGCAGCTTTGGAGGCTACAATGAGCAGTTCTTC	TRBV7-2	TRBJ2-1	.	.
CASSTGGTEAFF	TGTGCCAGCAGTACAGGGGGCACTGAAGCTTTCTTT	TRBV27	TRBJ1-1	TRBD1	.
CASSEPGTSGMYEQYF	TGTGCCAGTAGTGAACCCGGGACTAGCGGGATGTACGAGCAGTACTTC	TRBV6-1	TRBJ2-7	TRBD2	.
CASSISTGANQPQHF	TGTGCCAGTAGTATATCGACAGGGGCCAACCAGCCCCAGCATTTT	TRBV19	TRBJ1-5	TRBD1	few
CSVEDGKETQYF	TGCAGCGTTGAAGACGGGAAAGAGACCCAGTACTTC	TRBV29-1	TRBJ2-5	.	.
CASSIGDSAYEQYF	TGTGCCAGTAGTATTGGGGACAGTGCCTACGAGCAGTACTTC	TRBV19	TRBJ2-7	TRBD1	.
CASREQQGSSYEQYF	TGTGCCAGCAGGGAACAACAGGGCTCCTCCTACGAGCAGTACTTC	TRBV11-2	TRBJ2-7	.	.
CASSLSGRGTDTQYF	TGTGCCAGCAGTTTAAGCGGGAGAGGAACAGATACGCAGTATTTT	TRBV28	TRBJ2-3	TRBD2	.
CASSPTGNEQFF	TGTGCCAGCAGCCCTACAGGGAATGAGCAGTTCTTC	TRBV27	TRBJ2-1	.	.
CASSQVSGTDTQYF	TGTGCCAGCAGCCAAGTCAGCGGCACAGATACGCAGTATTTT	TRBV14	TRBJ2-3	.	once
CASSERPQETQYF	TGCGCCAGCTCCGAGCGGCCCCAAGAGACCCAGTACTTC	TRBV5-1	TRBJ2-5	.	.
CASSEPGTATYEQYF	TGCGCCAGCAGTGAGCCCGGGACTGCAACCTACGAGCAGTACTTC	TRBV10-2	TRBJ2-7	.	.
CASSDSDRAGGNTIYF	TGTGCCAGCAGTGACTCGGACAGGGCTGGCGGAAACACCATATATTTT	TRBV7-9	TRBJ1-3	TRBD1	.
CSVGDRSRGTQYF	TGCAGCGTTGGGGACAGATCCCGCGGGACCCAGTACTTC	TRBV29-1	TRBJ2-5	TRBD1	.
CSSSLAGTGGAETQYF	TGTTCCAGCAGCTTAGCCGGGACAGGGGGCGCGGAGACCCAGTACTTC	TRBV7-9	TRBJ2-5	TRBD1	.
CASSIAGAGNYGYTF	TGCGCCAGCAGCATTGCGGGCGCGGGAAACTATGGCTACACCTTC	TRBV5-1	TRBJ1-2	.	once